The rows below give T cell receptor beta chains drawn from one sample of a study of blood T cell repertoires in COVID-19. Sequenced by immunoSEQ multiplex PCR; TCRdb stores in-frame clones only, minus some. The sample holds 150,000 to 200,000 clones; more than 75% are singletons and the top ten take 0.7% to 0.9%. Sequenced sample: peripheral blood. The receptors shown here come from a woman under 30 who had recovered from COVID-19. CDR3s include the opening cysteine and the closing phenylalanine or tryptophan. D genes are given only for firm matches. Only part of the rows carry a size: once, few, many, or a class if the clone is expanded.

V: TRBV7-2; J: TRBJ1-2; size: -; D: TRBD1; CDR3: CASSLPGQGAGGYTF; DNA: TGTGCCAGCAGCTTACCGGGACAGGGGGCGGGAGGCTACACCTTC
V: TRBV6-5; J: TRBJ2-1; size: -; D: TRBD2; CDR3: CASSLLADPRYNEQFF; DNA: TGTGCCAGCAGTTTACTAGCGGACCCTCGCTACAATGAGCAGTTCTTC
V: TRBV6-5; J: TRBJ1-1; size: -; D: -; CDR3: CASSRTHGNTEAFF; DNA: TGTGCCAGCAGTCGAACTCATGGGAACACTGAAGCTTTCTTT
V: TRBV18; J: TRBJ1-6; size: -; D: -; CDR3: CASSPGQSYNSPLHF; DNA: TGTGCCAGCTCACCTGGACAGTCCTATAATTCACCCCTCCACTTT
V: TRBV5-1; J: TRBJ2-1; size: -; D: -; CDR3: CASSGLTGAYNEQFF; DNA: TGCGCCAGCTCAGGGTTGACAGGCGCCTACAATGAGCAGTTCTTC
V: TRBV15; J: TRBJ2-4; size: -; D: -; CDR3: CATSRENPTQLAKNIQYF; DNA: TGTGCCACCAGCAGAGAAAACCCGACACAGCTAGCCAAAAACATTCAGTACTTC
V: TRBV7-2; J: TRBJ1-5; size: -; D: -; CDR3: CASSSNRDQPQHF; DNA: TGTGCCAGCAGCTCGAACAGGGATCAGCCCCAGCATTTT
V: TRBV12-5; J: TRBJ2-5; size: -; D: TRBD2; CDR3: CASGPGGAGGKETQYF; DNA: TGTGCTAGTGGTCCTGGAGGAGCGGGGGGGAAGGAGACCCAGTACTTC
V: TRBV25-1; J: TRBJ1-3; size: -; D: -; CDR3: CASSEGGGGKSGNTIYF; DNA: TGTGCCAGCAGTGAAGGAGGGGGGGGCAAATCTGGAAACACCATATATTTT
V: TRBV6-2/TRBV6-3; J: TRBJ1-1; size: few; D: -; CDR3: CASSYQKNTEAFF; DNA: TGTGCCAGCAGTTACCAGAAGAACACTGAAGCTTTCTTT
V: TRBV7-9; J: TRBJ2-1; size: -; D: TRBD1; CDR3: CASVQPGQINNEQFF; DNA: TGTGCCAGCGTCCAGCCGGGACAGATCAACAATGAGCAGTTCTTC